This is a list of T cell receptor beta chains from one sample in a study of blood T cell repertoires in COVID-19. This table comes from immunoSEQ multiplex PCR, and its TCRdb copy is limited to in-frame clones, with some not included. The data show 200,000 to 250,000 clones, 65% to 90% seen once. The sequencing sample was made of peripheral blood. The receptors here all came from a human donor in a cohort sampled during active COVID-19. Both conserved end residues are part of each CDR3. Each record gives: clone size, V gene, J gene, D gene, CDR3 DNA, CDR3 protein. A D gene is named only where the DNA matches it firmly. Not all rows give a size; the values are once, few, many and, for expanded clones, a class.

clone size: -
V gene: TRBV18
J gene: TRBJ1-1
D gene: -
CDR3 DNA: TGTGCCAGCTCACCGAGACAGGAAACTGAAGCTTTCTTT
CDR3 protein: CASSPRQETEAFF

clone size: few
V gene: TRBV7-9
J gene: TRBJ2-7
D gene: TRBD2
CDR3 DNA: TGTGCCAGCAGCTTACCGGGACTAGGGGTCGAGCAGTACTTC
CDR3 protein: CASSLPGLGVEQYF

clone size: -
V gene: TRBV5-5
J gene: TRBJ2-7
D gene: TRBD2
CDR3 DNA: TGTGCCAGCAGCTTGACTAGCGGGGCTCTAACCTACGAGCAGTACTTC
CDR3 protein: CASSLTSGALTYEQYF

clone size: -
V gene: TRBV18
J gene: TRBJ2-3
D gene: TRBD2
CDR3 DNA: TGTGCCAGCTCACCCATAAATTTAGCGGGATCTGCCGTGGGAGATACGCAGTATTTT
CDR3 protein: CASSPINLAGSAVGDTQYF

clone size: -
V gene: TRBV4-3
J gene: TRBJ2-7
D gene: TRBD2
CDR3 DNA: TGCGCCAGCAGCCAAGGGTGGACTAGCGGGAGTTACGAGCAGTACTTC
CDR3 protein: CASSQGWTSGSYEQYF

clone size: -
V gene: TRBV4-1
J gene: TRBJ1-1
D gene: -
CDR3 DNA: TGCGCCAGCAGCCAAGATCCTGGACAGCTCGAAGCTTTCTTT
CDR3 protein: CASSQDPGQLEAFF

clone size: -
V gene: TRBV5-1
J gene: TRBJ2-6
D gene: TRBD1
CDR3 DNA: TGCGCCAGCAGACAAGGACAGGTCTCTGGGGCCAACGTCCTGACTTTC
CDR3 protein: CASRQGQVSGANVLTF

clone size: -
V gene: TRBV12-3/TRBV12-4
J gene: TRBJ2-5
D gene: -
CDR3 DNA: TGTGCCAGCAGTAGACAGTTCGAGACCCAGTACTTC
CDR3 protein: CASSRQFETQYF

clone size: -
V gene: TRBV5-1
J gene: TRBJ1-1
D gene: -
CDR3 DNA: TGCGCCAGCAGCACCCCTTTCGCGGGGGGAACCACTGAAGCTTTCTTT
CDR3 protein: CASSTPFAGGTTEAFF

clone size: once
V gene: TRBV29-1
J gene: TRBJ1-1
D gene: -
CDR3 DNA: TGCAGCGTAGACAGGAGACTAAACACTGAAGCTTTCTTT
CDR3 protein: CSVDRRLNTEAFF

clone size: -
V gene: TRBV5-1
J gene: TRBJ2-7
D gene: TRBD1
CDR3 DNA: TGCGCCAGCAGCTTGGTAGGGCAGGGGGCCTACGAGCAGTACTTC
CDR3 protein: CASSLVGQGAYEQYF

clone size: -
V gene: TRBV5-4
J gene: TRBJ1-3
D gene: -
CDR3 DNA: TGTGCCAGCAGCTTTGGACAATTTCGCTCTGGAAACACCATATATTTT
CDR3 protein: CASSFGQFRSGNTIYF

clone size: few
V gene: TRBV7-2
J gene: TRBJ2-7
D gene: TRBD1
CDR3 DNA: TGTGCCAGCAGCCCGGACAGGGGCCGCTACGAGCAGTACTTC
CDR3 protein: CASSPDRGRYEQYF

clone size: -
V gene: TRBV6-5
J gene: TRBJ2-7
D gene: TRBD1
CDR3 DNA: TGTGCCAGCAGTCCGCCGGGACAGGGGTCTGTCGAGCAGTACTTC
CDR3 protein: CASSPPGQGSVEQYF

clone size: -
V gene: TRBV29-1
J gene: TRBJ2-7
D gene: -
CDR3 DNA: TGCAGCGTCCGCGACTACGAGCAGTACTTC
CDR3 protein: CSVRDYEQYF

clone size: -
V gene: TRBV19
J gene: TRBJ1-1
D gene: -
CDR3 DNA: TGTGCCAGCTCAACGCTAAAAGGGGGCACTGAAGCTTTCTTT
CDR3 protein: CASSTLKGGTEAFF

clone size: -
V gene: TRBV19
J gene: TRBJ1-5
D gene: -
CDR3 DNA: TGTGCCAGTAAGCGGGGCCGGGATCAGCCCCAGCATTTT
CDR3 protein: CASKRGRDQPQHF

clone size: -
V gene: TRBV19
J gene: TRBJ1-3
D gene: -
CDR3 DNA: TGTGCCAGTAGTATTAGGGGGTTCTCTGGAAACACCATATATTTT
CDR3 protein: CASSIRGFSGNTIYF

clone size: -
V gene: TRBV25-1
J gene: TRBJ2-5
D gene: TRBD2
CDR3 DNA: TGTGCCAGCGGGGAGGGGAACGGGGAGACCCAGTACTTC
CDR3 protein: CASGEGNGETQYF

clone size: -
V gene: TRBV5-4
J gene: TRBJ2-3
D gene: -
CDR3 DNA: TGTGCCAGCAGCTTGGACGGGGGCACAGATACGCAGTATTTT
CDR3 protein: CASSLDGGTDTQYF

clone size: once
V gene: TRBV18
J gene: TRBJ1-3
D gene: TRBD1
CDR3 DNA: TGTGCCAGCTCACACGGGACAGGCACGATGGGAAACACCATATATTTT
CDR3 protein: CASSHGTGTMGNTIYF

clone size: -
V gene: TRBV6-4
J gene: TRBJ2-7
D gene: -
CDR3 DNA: TGTGCCAGCAGTGAGGTGGGAGGCTACGAGCAGTACTTC
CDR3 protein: CASSEVGGYEQYF

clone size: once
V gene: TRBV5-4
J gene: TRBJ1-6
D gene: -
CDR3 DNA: TGTGCCAGCAGCTTGGGGCAGGGAAATTCACCCCTCCACTTT
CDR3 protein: CASSLGQGNSPLHF

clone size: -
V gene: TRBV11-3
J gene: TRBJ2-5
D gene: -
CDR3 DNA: TGTGCCAGCAGCTTTACGCGGGAAAGGGACCAGTACTTC
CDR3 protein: CASSFTRERDQYF

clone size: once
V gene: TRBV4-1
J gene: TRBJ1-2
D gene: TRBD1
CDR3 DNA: TGCGCCAGCAGCTTCCGGACAGGGCCTGGCTACACCTTC
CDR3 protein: CASSFRTGPGYTF

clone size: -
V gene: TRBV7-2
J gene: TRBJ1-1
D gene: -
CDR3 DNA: TGTGCCAGCAGCTTAGTACAGGTGAACACTGAAGCTTTCTTT
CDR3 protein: CASSLVQVNTEAFF

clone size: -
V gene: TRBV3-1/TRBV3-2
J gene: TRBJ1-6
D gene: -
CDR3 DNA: TGTGCCAGCAGCCACTCAGGGTCCCTCCACTTT
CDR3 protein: CASSHSGSLHF

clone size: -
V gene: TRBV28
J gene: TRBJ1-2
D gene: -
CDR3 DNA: TGTGCCAGCAGTGCCCTCGGGTCCTCGGGGGGCTACACCTTC
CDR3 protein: CASSALGSSGGYTF

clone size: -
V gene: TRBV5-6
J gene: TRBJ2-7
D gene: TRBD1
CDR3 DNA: TGTGCCAGCAGCATATACACCGGGACAGGGCTGTACGAGCAGTACTTC
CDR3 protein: CASSIYTGTGLYEQYF

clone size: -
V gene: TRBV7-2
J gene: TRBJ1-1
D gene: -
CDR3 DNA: TGTGCCAGCAGCTCTACAGCGGGCGCGAACACTGAAGCTTTCTTT
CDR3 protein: CASSSTAGANTEAFF

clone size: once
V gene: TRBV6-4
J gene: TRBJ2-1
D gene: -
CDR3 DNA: TGTGCCAGCACCCCTCCCGAGTTCGATCCCAATGAGCAGTTCTTC
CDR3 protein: CASTPPEFDPNEQFF

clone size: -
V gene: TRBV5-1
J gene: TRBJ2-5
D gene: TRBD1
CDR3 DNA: TGCGCCAGCAGCCGTACAGGGGGCTTGTTCGAGACCCAGTACTTC
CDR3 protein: CASSRTGGLFETQYF

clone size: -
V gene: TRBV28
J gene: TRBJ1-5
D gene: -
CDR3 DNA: TGTGCCAGCAGAAAAGCAGGGGCCAGCAATCAGCCCCAGCATTTT
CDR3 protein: CASRKAGASNQPQHF